Sequencing of this T cell receptor (beta chain) was carried out in a study of blood T cell repertoires in COVID-19. Original methodology: The assay estimated nucleated cells by amplifying reference gene primers. Sequencing was performed with immunoSEQ multiplex PCR; in TCRdb, only in-frame clones are kept and a portion is missing. V and J calls and clone size are those listed in that table; D and trimming were worked out from the DNA. The table lists roughly 210,000 clones, approximately 90% of them singletons. V shed 7 bases and J shed 7 bases, with 16 bases lying between them. CDR1 is GTSNPN, CDR2 SVGIG, per germline (reference sequence). The CDR3 runs 13 residues.

The sample comprised peripheral blood. The clonotype was recovered from a man in his sixties or seventies with acute or convalescent COVID-19. V gene TRBV30 combines with J gene TRBJ1-4; no definite D call. The CDR3 loop reads CASLPGGREKLFF. The DNA for the CDR3 is TGTGCCTCACTCCCGGGAGGGCGTGAAAAACTGTTTTTT.